In its sample, the clone carrying this TCR beta chain was seen many times. J gave up 0 bases and V 7 bases, and 6 bases lay outside the gene matches. This CDR3 is built from 15 residues. Germline V CDR1 and CDR2: LNHDA, SQIVND (reference sequence). These data come from a study of HIV-infected patients and healthy controls. Reverse transcription used roughly 450 ng RNA and constant-region primers for alpha and beta. Alpha and beta chain libraries were made separately by chain-specific third strand synthesis with multiplexing indices. Each cDNA molecule was barcoded, and a single primer pair amplified each chain. One entry per CDR3 protein, called by TCRdb with MiXCR from the 5' RACE reads. The sample lists about 7,900 distinct CDR3 sequences; 8.4% were seen once. Follow-up blood was drawn about 14 weeks, roughly three months, after antiretroviral therapy began. No cell fractionation was done, so the repertoire covers all unsorted peripheral blood T cells.

V gene TRBV19 combines with J gene TRBJ2-4, with 7 bases fitting TRBD1. The starting material was blood, obtained during antiretroviral therapy. The sequence derives from an adult with HIV infection. The CDR3 sequence: CASKTGLGAKNIQYF. CDR3 DNA: TGTGCCAGTAAGACAGGGCTAGGAGCCAAAAACATTCAGTACTTC.